This T cell receptor beta chain was obtained from a study of Ad26.COV2.S vaccination and SARS-CoV-2 variants. Sample treatment: some 19 received Ad26.COV2.S at low or high dose, single or two shots; about 5 received placebo; per-sample allocation not given. Sample collection was performed on day 63 after the first vaccine or placebo injection. The V gene lost 3 bases and the J gene lost 4 bases, with 8 bases spanning the gap. CDR3 length: 14 residues. Germline values: CDR1 SGHNT, CDR2 YYREEE (reference sequence). This clone appeared a single time. The table came from immunoSEQ multiplex PCR; TCRdb's copy has only in-frame clones and leaves some out. The sample has about 350,000 clones, roughly 90% seen once.

This receptor was taken from a person between 18 and 59 years old who received the Ad26.COV2.S COVID-19 vaccine or a placebo. The chain joins TRBV5-4 to TRBJ1-6; weak D call: TRBD1 (6 bases). This specimen was peripheral blood, taken in a trial of Ad26.COV2.S vaccine versus placebo. In DNA, the CDR3 is TGTGCCAGCAGCTCGACAGGATATAATTCACCCCTCCACTTT. Translated: CASSSTGYNSPLHF.